These 22 T cell receptor beta chains came from one sample sequenced in a study of blood T cells in healthy people across ages. With a J-beta primer mix and a sample-barcoded 5' primer, a second PCR ran roughly 7 to 11 cycles. TCRdb reprocessed the 5' RACE reads via MiXCR and lists one record per CDR3 protein. The sample holds some 850,000 distinct CDR3 sequences, about 26% seen once. Separately, the same data were catalogued under a study of T cells of mothers and their children.

The specimen sequenced was blood. Receptors originate from a boy between 10 and 17 years old in good health.

This chain uses TRBV7-2 with TRBJ1-4; the match to TRBD1 covers 8 bases. Germline V gives CDR1 SGHTA, CDR2 FQGNSA. The CDR3 runs 15 residues. J lost 11 bases, V lost 0 bases, and 8 bases had no gene match. DNA of the CDR3: TGTGCCAGCAGCTTAGCGGGGCAGGGGGCGGTGAAACTGTTTTTT. It yields the protein CASSLAGQGAVKLFF.

This clonotype turned up a few times. CDR3 bases: TGTGCCAGCGGGGGGCAGATAGGTACGCAGTATTTT. This gives the protein CASGGQIGTQYF. V usage is TRBV11-2 and J usage is TRBJ2-3, with D perhaps assigned TRBD1 or TRBD2 (6 bases each). Germline-derived CDR1 and CDR2 are SGHAT and FQNNGV. This CDR3 is 12 amino acids long. V dropped 8 bases and J dropped 8 bases, with 14 bases sitting between them.

This clonotype was counted only a few times. The chain carries TRBV4-1 and TRBJ1-1; D is undetermined. Germline CDR1 reads MGHRA; CDR2 reads YSYEKL. V dropped 4 bases and J dropped 1 base, with 10 bases sitting between them. The CDR3 totals 14 residues. The DNA of the CDR3 is TGCGCCAGCAGCCTACTTCTGACGAACACTGAAGCTTTCTTT. Translating gives CASSLLLTNTEAFF.

The chain links TRBV10-3 to TRBJ2-7, with D hard to call. Germline CDR1 reads ENHRY; CDR2 reads SYGVKD. V was cut by 2 bases and J by 6 bases, with 8 bases left in between. This CDR3 has 12 residues. This chain's CDR3 is CAISEGLTEQYF. DNA for the CDR3: TGTGCCATCAGTGAGGGTCTTACCGAGCAGTACTTC.

A few counts support this clonotype. The chain is built from TRBV7-9 and TRBJ2-7, with D perhaps given as TRBD1 or TRBD2 (5 bases each). With 5 bases removed from V and 3 bases from J, the gap between germline ends came to 14 bases. This CDR3 has 14 residues. Germline V gene sequence: CDR1 SEHNR, CDR2 FQNEAQ (reference sequence). CDR3 DNA sequence: TGTGCCAGCAGCGACCGGGACCTGATCTACGAGCAGTACTTC. This gives the protein CASSDRDLIYEQYF.

V and J are TRBV2 and TRBJ2-7; unclear D gene. There are 15 residues in the CDR3. V lost 1 base, J lost 3 bases, and 13 bases lay in between. Germline values: CDR1 SNHLY, CDR2 FYNNEI. As DNA, the CDR3 is TGTGCCAGCAGTGAAGACCGTTTTCTTAGCTACGAGCAGTACTTC. Translation gives CASSEDRFLSYEQYF.

The rearrangement links TRBV7-9 to TRBJ2-3; no clear D gene. V lost 0 bases and J lost 0, with 7 bases in between. CDR3 length equals 15 residues. The germline V gene encodes CDR1 SEHNR and CDR2 FQNEAQ (reference sequence). The CDR3 region is CASSLAMDSTDTQYF. Written as DNA, the CDR3 is TGTGCCAGCAGCTTAGCCATGGACAGCACAGATACGCAGTATTTT.

The rearrangement joins TRBV6-5 to TRBJ1-3; 7 bases align to TRBD1. V trimming: 0 bases; J trimming: 6 bases; junction bases outside the gene matches: 11. CDR3 size: 17 residues. The germline V gene has CDR1 MNHEY and CDR2 SVGAGI. The CDR3 here is CASSYSPWTGYANTIYF. The CDR3 nucleotides are TGTGCCAGCAGTTACTCGCCGTGGACAGGCTATGCAAACACCATATATTTT.

This clonotype was detected once. The chain couples TRBV5-1 to TRBJ1-2; D gene ambiguous. Germline-derived CDR1 and CDR2 are SGHRS and YFSETQ. This CDR3 contains 15 residues. V was pared by 2 bases and J by 0 bases, with 11 bases between. This CDR3 reads CASSFFSGTNYGYTF. CDR3 DNA sequence: TGCGCCAGCAGCTTTTTTTCGGGTACTAACTATGGCTACACCTTC.

The chain has TRBV3-1 and TRBJ2-3; 9 bases are a match to TRBD2. Trimming took 2 bases from V and 3 from J; bases not matched to a gene: 6. CDR3 size: 16 residues. CDR1 and CDR2 from the germline V gene are LGHDT and YNNKEL (reference sequence). The chain's CDR3 is CASSQLAGVRTDTQYF. DNA of the CDR3: TGTGCCAGCAGCCAATTAGCGGGGGTGAGGACAGATACGCAGTATTTT.

This clonotype was seen a few times. The rearrangement links TRBV7-8 to TRBJ2-3, with unresolved D. The germline CDR1 and CDR2 sequences are SGHVS and FQNEAQ. V was cut by 0 bases and J by 7 bases, with 20 bases left in between. The CDR3 runs 17 residues. CDR3 sequence (DNA): TGTGCCAGCAGCTTAGCCCGACTCGATTTTAATGTCCATACGCAGTATTTT. It specifies CASSLARLDFNVHTQYF.

Only a few counts were recorded for this clonotype. This rearrangement joins TRBV11-2 to TRBJ2-5; 7 bases map to TRBD1. J lost 0 bases, V lost 0 bases, and 4 bases had no gene match. CDR1 is SGHAT, CDR2 FQNNGV, per germline. The CDR3 is made up of 16 amino acids. This chain's CDR3 is CASSLETGKYQETQYF. In DNA, the CDR3 is TGTGCCAGCAGCTTAGAGACAGGGAAGTACCAAGAGACCCAGTACTTC.

Ten or more counts support this clonotype. The V call is TRBV29-1, the J call TRBJ2-5, with TRBD1 matching 7 bases. CDR1 SQVTM and CDR2 ANQGSEA come from the germline V gene. The CDR3 is 13 amino acids. Trimming took 4 bases from V and 5 from J; bases not matched to a gene: 7. DNA of the CDR3: TGCAGCGTTGGGAGAGGGGGCGTGGAGACCCAGTACTTC. It translates to CSVGRGGVETQYF.

About this clonotype: Given a much more abundant clone one base away, this may be a read error. V and J are TRBV2 and TRBJ2-5; 7 bases line up with TRBD1. CDR1 and CDR2 from the germline V gene are SNHLY and FYNNEI. The CDR3 consists of 14 residues. CDR3 DNA sequence: TGTGCCGGCAGCAGGGGACAGCTCCAAGAGACCCAGTACTTC. Protein sequence: CAGSRGQLQETQYF. Filled out from reference TRBV2 and TRBJ2-5, the complete variable domain reads EPEVTQTPSHQVTQMGQEVILRCVPISNHLYFYWYRQILGQKVEFLVSFYNNEISEKSEIFDDQFSVERPDGSNFTLKIRSTKLEDSAMYFCAGSRGQLQETQYFGPGTRLLVL.

This clonotype occurred a few times. Germline and junction disagree at one end, which may indicate a read error. The V and J genes are TRBV10-3 and TRBJ1-6, with D possibly being TRBD1 (6 bases). The CDR3 is 15 amino acids. Germline values: CDR1 ENHRY, CDR2 SYGVKD. In DNA, the CDR3 is TGTGCTATCAGTCCCGGGGGCTCGGGTAATTCACCCCTCCACTTT. Encoded protein: CAISPGGSGNSPLHF.

V and J are TRBV12-3 or TRBV12-4 and TRBJ1-1, with a weak D call TRBD1 (5 bases). The CDR3 spans 14 residues. The V end was cut by 5 bases, the J end by 1 base, with 11 bases between. CDR3 sequence (DNA): TGTGCCAGCAGTACCCAGGGAGGGAACACTGAAGCTTTCTTT. It codes for CASSTQGGNTEAFF.

This clonotype was found a few times. The chain is built from TRBV12-3 or TRBV12-4 and TRBJ2-4, with D possibly TRBD1 on 5 matching bases. Trimming stripped 3 bases from V and 7 bases from J, with 13 bases between. The CDR3 length is 14 residues. DNA for the CDR3: TGTGCCAGCAGTTTGGCAGGGTCGGCGAACATTCAGTACTTC. It specifies CASSLAGSANIQYF.

A few counts support this clonotype. The chain is built from TRBV3-1 and TRBJ2-4; TRBD1 is a possible D gene (6 bases). The CDR3 contains 13 residues. Per germline, CDR1 LGHDT and CDR2 YNNKEL (reference sequence). Trimming removed 2 bases from V and 6 bases from J, with 8 bases in between. CDR3 protein: CASSQLDRNIQYF. Here the CDR3 DNA reads TGTGCCAGCAGCCAACTGGACAGAAACATTCAGTACTTC.

The sample holds a few counts of this clonotype. CDR3 region: CASSYYSTSGGVAKNIQYF. CDR3 coding DNA: TGTGCCAGCAGTTACTACTCGACTAGCGGGGGCGTAGCCAAAAACATTCAGTACTTC. This rearrangement joins TRBV6-6 to TRBJ2-4; 12 nucleotides align to TRBD2. After removal of 1 base from V and 0 bases from J, the junction contained 7 bases not matched to a gene. The CDR3 spans 19 residues. From germline, CDR1 is MNHNY and CDR2 SVGAGI (reference sequence).

In DNA form, the CDR3 reads TGTGCCAGCAGCCAAGGGATCCACTATGGCTACACCTTC. Translation: CASSQGIHYGYTF. J is TRBJ1-2 and V is TRBV14; no definite D call. CDR3 length: 13 residues. The ends were cut back, 1 base at V and 3 bases at J, with 6 bases in the middle. Germline loops: CDR1 SGHDN, CDR2 FVKESK. Full variable domain (remainder filled in from reference TRBV14 and TRBJ1-2): EAGVTQFPSHSVIEKGQTVTLRCDPISGHDNLYWYRRVMGKEIKFLLHFVKESKQDESGMPNNRFLAERTGGTYSTLKVQPAELEDSGVYFCASSQGIHYGYTFGSGTRLTVV.

This clonotype was seen only a few times. The V gene is TRBV7-2, the J gene TRBJ1-4; 7 bases fit TRBD1. Per germline, CDR1 SGHTA and CDR2 FQGNSA. CDR3 length: 14 amino acids. V lost 7 bases to trimming and J lost 6 bases; unmatched junction nucleotides: 8. CDR3 nucleotide sequence: TGTGCCAGCAAGCAGGGGGTCTGGGATGAAAAACTGTTTTTT. Amino acid sequence: CASKQGVWDEKLFF.

This clonotype was picked up a small number of times. V is TRBV4-1 and J is TRBJ2-5; D perhaps matches TRBD2 (6 bases). The end of the DNA aligns better with TRBJ2-7, so the J call may be wrong. Germline V CDR1 and CDR2: MGHRA, YSYEKL. This CDR3 has 16 residues. The CDR3 region has the DNA TGCGCCAGCAGCCAAGAGGGGGACTTCTTTTCCTACGAGCAGTACTTC. Its translation: CASSQEGDFFSYEQYF.